The source of this T cell receptor (beta chain) is a study of T cell repertoires in cytomegalovirus infection (dated by TCRdb to between 2018 and 2021). Context from the whole study: Because public TCR beta signatures pointed to carriage of CMV infection together with the matching HLA type, the HLA type of each donor mattered for the analysis. General study outcomes and caveats: In the ex vivo response, HLA-C-restricted CMV-specific TCR beta clonotypes were dominant, and in two of eight donors the single most frequent clonotype came from this HLA-C-restricted group. In both this cohort and an independent cohort of 350 to 400 donors, the cumulative frequency of public TCR beta family members distinguished carriers of CMV infection plus the relevant HLA type.

Data came from an Illumina HiSeq 1500. Using fastp trimming at Q25 and MiXCR clonotype assembly, TCRdb reanalyzed the public sequencing data and kept in-frame beta chains. For every CDR3 protein sequence, its rows merge into one entry that carries the most common genes and DNA. This sample holds around 450,000 distinct CDR3 sequences; approximately 31% were observed only once. In total, the top ten clones hold roughly an eighth of the sample. V loses 0 bases, J loses 8 bases, and the germline ends lie 5 bases apart. The CDR3 sequence holds 12 residues, the cysteine and phenylalanine included. Left in the record is the CDR3 DNA by itself, 36 bases read in frame from the first base. The germline V gene provides CDR1 SGDLS and CDR2 YYNGEE. On this clonotype itself: There is no known antigen for this receptor. No base qualities exist here, and no much larger clone lies one base off it.

Material for sequencing was PBMCs. The receptor chain draws on TRBV9 and TRBJ1-4, with the D gene not confidently named. The receptor was isolated from a human donor in good health (CMV status not recorded). Some clones in this sample may be carry-over from other donors' samples. Read as DNA, the sequence is TGTGCCAGCAGCGTAGGGAACGAAAAACTGTTTTTT. This yields the protein CASSVGNEKLFF.